This TCR beta chain was captured by sequencing in a study of metastatic and nonmetastatic thyroid tumors. Study overall: From malignant and benign thyroid patients, repertoires in blood and in tumor or nodule tissue were compared. Whole-study findings and limits: It was reported that TCR beta diversity was significantly higher in malignant thyroid tumors than benign nodules, in blood and tumor.

V lost 0 bases, J lost 6 bases, and 9 bases stayed unmatched. The CDR3 covers 18 residues. Germline V gene data show CDR1 as MGHRA and CDR2 as YSYEKL. Treatment of any kind had been given to no patient before thyroid surgery. Original processing notes: A classifier for distant metastasis in papillary thyroid cancer was constructed using CDR3 differences observed across clinicopathological groups. With MiXCR, TCRdb called clones anew from the PCR reads. The V and J calls come from TCRdb's annotation, not from the publication. The sample consists of about 85,000 clones, about 9.1% of them appearing once. The table lists this clone with many counts. Its antigen is as yet unknown.

This sequence was found in a female donor with papillary thyroid cancer or a benign thyroid nodule (not recorded which). Some clones in this sample may be carry-over from other donors' samples. Sequencing was done on a sample of blood. This rearrangement joins TRBV4-1 to TRBJ2-1, with 12 bases matching TRBD2. The CDR3 here is CASSQETSGGIQSNEQFF. DNA for the CDR3: TGCGCCAGCAGCCAAGAAACTAGCGGGGGGATCCAGAGCAATGAGCAGTTCTTC.